The 7 T cell receptor beta chains given below trace back to one sample, sequenced in a study of T cells after yellow fever vaccination. TCRdb re-called the 5' RACE reads through MiXCR, storing one row per CDR3 protein. In the table there are roughly 500,000 distinct CDR3 sequences, under 25% of which are singletons. The sample consisted of PBMCs, taken 15 days after the yellow fever booster vaccination. These receptors came from a man in his thirties or forties who received the YFV17D yellow fever vaccine.

This clonotype was counted between two and nine times. The rearrangement joins TRBV2 to TRBJ2-4; 7 positions match TRBD1. The CDR3 has 15 amino acids. The V gene end was trimmed by 8 bases and the J gene end by 3 bases; junction bases not matched to a gene: 10. The V gene's germline CDR1 is SNHLY and CDR2 FYNNEI. DNA for the CDR3: TGTGCCAGCGGCCACAGGGGAATAGACAAAAACATTCAGTACTTC. It specifies CASGHRGIDKNIQYF.

The chain is built from TRBV29-1 and TRBJ2-7; perhaps D is TRBD1 or TRBD2 (5 bases each). Germline V lookup: CDR1 SQVTM, CDR2 ANQGSEA. The V gene lost 3 bases and the J gene lost 7 bases, with 13 bases spanning the gap. The CDR3 is made up of 12 amino acids. This CDR3 reads CSVDDGAAEQYF. Here the CDR3 DNA reads TGCAGCGTTGACGACGGGGCGGCAGAGCAGTACTTC.

In its sample, this clonotype was seen a few times. The rearrangement uses TRBV21-1 and TRBJ1-2; the table names TRBD1, a call not compared with the DNA. TRBV21-1 is shown as a pseudogene. This CDR3 is 16 amino acids long. CDR3 amino acids: CASSKGIRDPNYGYTF. As DNA, the CDR3 is TGTGCCAGCAGCAAAGGAATCCGGGACCCTAACTATGGCTACACCTTC.

The chain couples TRBV7-2 to TRBJ2-1; D is ambiguous. Germline V gene sequence: CDR1 SGHTA, CDR2 FQGNSA. V lost 0 bases and J lost 4, with 10 bases in between. CDR3 size: 15 residues. CDR3 DNA: TGTGCCAGCAGCTTAGCGCAAGGGCAGTACAATGAGCAGTTCTTC. This encodes CASSLAQGQYNEQFF.

V gene TRBV7-2 combines with J gene TRBJ2-4; possibly TRBD2 for D (5 bases). Trimming left V 2 bases short and J 1 base short, with 9 bases between. The CDR3 is 15 amino acids. Per germline, CDR1 SGHTA and CDR2 FQGNSA. The CDR3 reads CASSLRRGAKNIQYF. The CDR3 region has the DNA TGTGCCAGCAGCTTAAGACGGGGTGCCAAAAACATTCAGTACTTC.

This clonotype occurred a few times. The chain combines TRBV20-1 with TRBJ2-1; 9 nucleotides line up with TRBD2. CDR1 is DFQATT, CDR2 SNEGSKA, per germline (reference sequence). V lost 6 bases to trimming and J lost 3 bases; unmatched junction nucleotides: 9. CDR3 length: 15 residues. The CDR3 spells CSARRLAELYNEQFF. CDR3 coding DNA: TGCAGTGCCCGCAGACTAGCGGAACTCTACAATGAGCAGTTCTTC.

The chain is built from TRBV5-4 and TRBJ2-4; D assignment may be TRBD1 or TRBD2 (6 bases each). Trimming took off 4 bases at V and 1 base at J, with 15 bases between the two ends. Germline V CDR1 and CDR2: SGHNT, YYREEE (reference sequence). The CDR3 runs 16 residues. The CDR3 sequence: CASSPPGAQAKNIQYF. The CDR3 coding sequence is TGTGCCAGCAGCCCGCCGGGGGCCCAGGCCAAAAACATTCAGTACTTC. Looking up the rest from reference TRBV5-4 and TRBJ2-4 gives the full variable domain: ETGVTQSPTHLIKTRGQQVTLRCSSQSGHNTVSWYQQALGQGPQFIFQYYREEENGRGNFPPRFSGLQFPNYSSELNVNALELDDSALYLCASSPPGAQAKNIQYFGAGTRLSVL.